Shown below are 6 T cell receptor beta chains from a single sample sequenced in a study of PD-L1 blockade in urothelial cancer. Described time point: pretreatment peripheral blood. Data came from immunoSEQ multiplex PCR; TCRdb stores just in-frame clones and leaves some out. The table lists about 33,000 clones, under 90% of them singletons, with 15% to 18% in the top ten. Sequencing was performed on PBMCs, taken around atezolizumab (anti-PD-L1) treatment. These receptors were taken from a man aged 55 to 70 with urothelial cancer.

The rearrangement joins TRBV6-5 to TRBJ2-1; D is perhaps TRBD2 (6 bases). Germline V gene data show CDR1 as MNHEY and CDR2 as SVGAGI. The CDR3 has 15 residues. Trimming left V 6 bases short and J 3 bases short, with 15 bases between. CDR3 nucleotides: TGTGCCAGCAGCCTCCTAGCGAGCATCTACAATGAGCAGTTCTTC. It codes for CASSLLASIYNEQFF.

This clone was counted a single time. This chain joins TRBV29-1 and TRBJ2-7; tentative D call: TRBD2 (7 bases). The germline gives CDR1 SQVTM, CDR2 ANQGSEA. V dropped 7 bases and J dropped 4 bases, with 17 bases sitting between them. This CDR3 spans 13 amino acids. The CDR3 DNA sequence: TGCAGCGGGGGGGGGCAGGGGACGTACGAGCAGTACTTC. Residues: CSGGGQGTYEQYF.

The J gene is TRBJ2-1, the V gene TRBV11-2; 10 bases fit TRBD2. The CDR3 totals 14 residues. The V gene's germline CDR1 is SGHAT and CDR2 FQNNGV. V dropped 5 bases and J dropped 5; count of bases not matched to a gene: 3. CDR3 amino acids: CASSPSGSHNEQFF. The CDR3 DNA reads TGTGCCAGCAGCCCTAGCGGGAGTCACAATGAGCAGTTCTTC. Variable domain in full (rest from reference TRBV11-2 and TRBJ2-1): EAGVAQSPRYKIIEKRQSVAFWCNPISGHATLYWYQQILGQGPKLLIQFQNNGVVDDSQLPKDRFSAERLKGVDSTLKIQPAKLEDSAVYLCASSPSGSHNEQFFGPGTRLTVL.

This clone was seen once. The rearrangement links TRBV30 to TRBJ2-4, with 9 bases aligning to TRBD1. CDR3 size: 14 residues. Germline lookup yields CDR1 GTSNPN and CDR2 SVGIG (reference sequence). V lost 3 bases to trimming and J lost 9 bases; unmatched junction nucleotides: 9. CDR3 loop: CAWRPGTGIGIQYF. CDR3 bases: TGTGCCTGGAGGCCCGGGACAGGGATAGGCATTCAGTACTTC.

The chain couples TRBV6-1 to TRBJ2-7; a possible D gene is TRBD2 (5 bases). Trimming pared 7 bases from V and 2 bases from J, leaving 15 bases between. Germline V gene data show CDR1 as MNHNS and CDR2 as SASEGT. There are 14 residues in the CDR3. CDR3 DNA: TGTGCCAGCACCTTGAGCGGAGACACCTACGAGCAGTACTTC. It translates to CASTLSGDTYEQYF.

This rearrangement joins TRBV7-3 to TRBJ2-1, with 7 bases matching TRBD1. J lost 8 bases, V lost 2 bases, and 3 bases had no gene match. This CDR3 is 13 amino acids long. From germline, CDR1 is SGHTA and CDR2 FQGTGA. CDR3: CASSLWQGDEQFF. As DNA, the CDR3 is TGTGCCAGCAGCTTATGGCAGGGGGATGAGCAGTTCTTC.